This T cell receptor beta chain comes out of a study of cytomegalovirus exposure and HLA in healthy donors. This CDR3 has 16 residues. The V and J ends lost 5 bases and 2 bases respectively, with 17 bases between them. Germline-derived CDR1 and CDR2 are SGHTA and FQGTGA. Of note for this clone: Its antigen is as yet unknown.

Primers: 60 Vbeta forward and 13 Jbeta reverse. Per the original methods: Counted up in a later analysis, unique TCR beta chains came to approximately 77 million, with around 12 million shared. Some clones are missing from TCRdb's copy, which holds only in-frame ones; the method was immunoSEQ multiplex PCR. V, J and clone size reflect that table, while D and trimming were determined from the DNA. The profile shows about 140,000 clones, 70% to 85% of them singletons. Whole-study findings and limits: In a later analysis, compared with equally common non-associated chains, HLA-associated beta chains were more expanded. Donor immune exposure was known only as CMV serostatus.

This sequence was found in a woman between 40 and 50 years old in good health and CMV-seronegative. This rearrangement joins TRBV7-3 to TRBJ2-3; a weak D match, TRBD2 (6 bases). Sample: PBMCs. The CDR3, as DNA: TGTGCCAGCAGCCCCGGGGCTCTAGCGTCCACAGATACGCAGTATTTT. Translation: CASSPGALASTDTQYF.